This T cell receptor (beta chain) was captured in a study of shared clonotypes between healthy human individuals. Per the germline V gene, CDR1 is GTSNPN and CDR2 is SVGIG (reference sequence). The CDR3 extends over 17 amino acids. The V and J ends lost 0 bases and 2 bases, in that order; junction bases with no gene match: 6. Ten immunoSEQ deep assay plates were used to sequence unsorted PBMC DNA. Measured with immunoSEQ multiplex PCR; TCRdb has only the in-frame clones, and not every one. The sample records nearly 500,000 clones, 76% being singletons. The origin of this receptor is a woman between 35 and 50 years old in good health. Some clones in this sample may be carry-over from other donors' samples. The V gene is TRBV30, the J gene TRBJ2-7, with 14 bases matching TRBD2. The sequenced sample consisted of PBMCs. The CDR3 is CAWSVGRTSGRTYEQYF. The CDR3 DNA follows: TGTGCCTGGAGTGTGGGTCGGACTAGCGGGAGGACCTACGAGCAGTACTTC. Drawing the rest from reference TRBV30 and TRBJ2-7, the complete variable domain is SQTIHQWPATLVQPVGSPLSLECTVEGTSNPNLYWYRQAAGRGLQLLFYSVGIGQISSEVPQNLSASRPQDRQFILSSKKLLLSDSGFYLCAWSVGRTSGRTYEQYFGPGTRLTVT.